The 32 T cell receptor beta chains below come from one sample, sequenced in a study of T-cell reconstitution after alpha-beta-depleted transplantation in children. Library preparation (for TCRbeta) was performed with unique molecular identifiers. One entry per CDR3 protein results from TCRdb running MiXCR on the PCR reads. The table has about 1,000,000 distinct CDR3 sequences, 25% to 35% seen once. Sequences were derived from PBMCs, mostly from graft donor cells, sampled 360 days after TCRalphabeta/CD19-depleted stem cell transplant. These receptors were collected from a boy younger than two who had a stem cell transplant for SCID, so the T cells may come from the graft donor.

This chain uses TRBV29-1 with TRBJ1-2, with 8 nucleotides matching TRBD1. V was pared by 6 bases and J by 8 bases, with 11 bases of the junction left unmatched. Germline CDR1 reads SQVTM; CDR2 reads ANQGSEA. The CDR3 contains 13 residues. The CDR3 bases are TGCAGCGTAGACAACCGGGACAGGCTCGGCTACACCTTC. Translation: CSVDNRDRLGYTF.

The CDR3 here is CASSQDYTRQGDEQFF. The CDR3 DNA reads as TGCGCCAGCAGCCAAGATTATACTAGGCAGGGGGATGAGCAGTTCTTC. The chain uses TRBV4-3 and TRBJ2-1; TRBD1 aligns across 7 bases. The germline CDR1 and CDR2 sequences are LGHNA and YSLEER. This CDR3 has 16 residues. V lost 0 bases to trimming and J lost 8 bases; unmatched junction nucleotides: 10.

The chain is built from TRBV19 and TRBJ1-4, with 9 positions matching TRBD1. The ends lost 3 bases at V and 8 bases at J; junction bases unmatched: 13. The CDR3 loop spans 17 amino acids. CDR1 is LNHDA, CDR2 SQIVND, per germline (reference sequence). CDR3: CASSIVWTRDREEKLFF. In DNA, the CDR3 is TGTGCCAGTAGTATCGTTTGGACCCGGGACAGGGAGGAAAAACTGTTTTTT.

The V and J genes are TRBV29-1 and TRBJ1-2; weak D call: TRBD1 (5 bases). Germline CDR1 reads SQVTM; CDR2 reads ANQGSEA. V lost 3 bases and J lost 8, with 19 bases in between. CDR3 length: 14 residues. The CDR3 nucleotides are TGCAGCGTTGATCTGGGGCCTCCTTGGGAGGGCTACACCTTC. It codes for CSVDLGPPWEGYTF.

DNA for the CDR3: TGCGCCAGCAGCTGGGGGACAGGTGGAGATACGCAGTATTTT. Its translation: CASSWGTGGDTQYF. The V gene is TRBV5-1, the J gene TRBJ2-3; TRBD1 agrees at 8 bases. Looked up from germline, CDR1 is SGHRS and CDR2 is YFSETQ. V shed 3 bases, J shed 5 bases, and the junction held 5 bases outside the gene matches. The CDR3 is made up of 14 amino acids.

This clonotype was observed a few times. This chain uses TRBV7-6 with TRBJ2-1, with TRBD2 matching 11 bases. Germline V gene data show CDR1 as SGHVS and CDR2 as FNYEAQ. The CDR3 is made up of 18 amino acids. Germline trimming cut 2 bases from V and 0 bases from J; bases unmatched to any gene: 6. The CDR3 bases are TGTGCCAGCAGCTTATCAACTAGCGGGGGCCACTCCTACAATGAGCAGTTCTTC. It codes for CASSLSTSGGHSYNEQFF.

The chain uses TRBV7-3 and TRBJ2-5; a possible D gene is TRBD1 (6 bases). Trimming took off 5 bases at V and 5 bases at J, with 12 bases between the two ends. The CDR3 has 13 amino acids. The V gene's germline CDR1 is SGHTA and CDR2 FQGTGA. CDR3 sequence reads: CASSPTGTETQYF. CDR3 nucleotides: TGTGCCAGCAGCCCCACAGGGACGGAGACCCAGTACTTC. Together with reference TRBV7-3 and TRBJ2-5, the CDR3 gives the full variable domain: GAGVSQTPSNKVTEKGKYVELRCDPISGHTALYWYRQSLGQGPEFLIYFQGTGAADDSGLPNDRFFAVRPEGSVSTLKIQRTERGDSAVYLCASSPTGTETQYFGPGTRLLVL.

A few counts support this clonotype. The J gene is TRBJ1-1, the V gene TRBV12-3 or TRBV12-4; possible D gene TRBD1, 5 bases. There are 15 residues in the CDR3. Trimming stripped 7 bases from V and 1 base from J, with 16 bases between. CDR3 nucleotide sequence: TGTGCCAGCAAACCTCAGACGGGGGGGAACACTGAAGCTTTCTTT. This encodes CASKPQTGGNTEAFF.

V gene TRBV28 combines with J gene TRBJ2-3; either TRBD1 or TRBD2 may supply D (5 bases each). The CDR3 extends over 15 amino acids. Germline V gene sequence: CDR1 MDHEN, CDR2 SYDVKM. The ends were cut back, 10 bases at V and 4 bases at J, with 21 bases in the middle. CDR3 nucleotide sequence: TGTGCCACCACTACCGGGACGAAAAATGCAGATACGCAGTATTTT. This sequence encodes CATTTGTKNADTQYF.

The gene calls are TRBV7-6 and TRBJ2-3, with D maybe TRBD2 (5 bases). The V gene's germline CDR1 is SGHVS and CDR2 FNYEAQ. V was clipped by 8 bases and J by 0 bases, with 12 bases between them. The CDR3 runs to 14 residues. CDR3 DNA: TGTGCCAGCCGGAGGACCCCTAGCACAGATACGCAGTATTTT. Protein sequence: CASRRTPSTDTQYF.

This clonotype has just a few counts. V usage is TRBV6-6 and J usage is TRBJ2-7, with D possibly matching TRBD2 (6 bases). This CDR3 spans 13 amino acids. Germline CDR1 MNHNY, CDR2 SVGAGI (reference sequence). Deletions cut 5 bases from V and 7 bases from J, with 15 bases between. CDR3 region: CASSLREPGEQYF. CDR3 in DNA: TGTGCCAGCAGTCTCCGGGAGCCTGGTGAGCAGTACTTC.

DNA of the CDR3: TGTGCCAGCAGTCCTACCCGCACAGTGAACACTGAAGCTTTCTTT. It encodes CASSPTRTVNTEAFF. The chain links TRBV12-3 or TRBV12-4 to TRBJ1-1; D is unclear. The CDR3 spans 15 residues. V gave up 5 bases and J gave up 0 bases, with 13 bases separating them.

This CDR3 is CASSLGGKVMSDEQYF. CDR3 coding DNA: TGTGCCAGCAGCTTGGGAGGTAAGGTAATGAGCGACGAGCAGTACTTC. The chain combines TRBV5-6 with TRBJ2-7; D remains ambiguous. Per germline, CDR1 SGHDT and CDR2 YYEEEE. The CDR3 consists of 16 residues. Trimming left V 0 bases short and J 5 bases short, with 18 bases between.

At least ten counts were recorded for this clonotype. This chain joins TRBV15 and TRBJ2-2; D perhaps matches TRBD1 (6 bases). Looked up from germline, CDR1 is LNHNV and CDR2 is YYDKDF (reference sequence). The CDR3 length is 14 residues. The V and J ends lost 0 bases and 6 bases respectively, with 8 bases between them. This CDR3 reads CATSRDRGPGELFF. The CDR3 DNA sequence: TGTGCCACCAGCAGAGACAGGGGACCCGGGGAGCTGTTTTTT.

The V gene is TRBV5-1, the J gene TRBJ2-7; perhaps D is TRBD1 or TRBD2 (5 bases each). Germline V CDR1 and CDR2: SGHRS, YFSETQ. Trimming removed 0 bases from V and 3 bases from J, with 10 bases in between. This CDR3 has 14 residues. CDR3 nucleotide sequence: TGCGCCAGCAGCTTGGGGGGGTTCCACTACGAGCAGTACTTC. Translation: CASSLGGFHYEQYF.

In this sample, this clonotype turned up a few times. This chain uses TRBV12-3 or TRBV12-4 with TRBJ2-3; no clear D gene. V was trimmed by 7 bases and J by 4 bases, leaving 12 bases between them. The CDR3 runs 13 residues. CDR3 sequence (DNA): TGTGCCAGCACCTTGGGTGGCGCAGATACGCAGTATTTT. Its protein product is CASTLGGADTQYF.

The chain uses TRBV24-1 and TRBJ2-3; maybe TRBD2 (5 bases). Trimming took 3 bases from V and 6 from J, leaving 15 bases between them. The CDR3 is made up of 15 amino acids. Germline lookup yields CDR1 KGHDR and CDR2 SFDVKD. CDR3 protein: CATSDSGMYTDTQYF. DNA of the CDR3: TGTGCCACCAGTGATAGCGGAATGTACACGGATACGCAGTATTTT.

This clonotype was seen only a few times. The gene calls are TRBV6-1 and TRBJ2-3; D possibly corresponds to TRBD1 (6 bases). Per the germline V gene, CDR1 is MNHNS and CDR2 is SASEGT. Trimming left V 6 bases short and J 2 bases short, with 12 bases between. This CDR3 has 14 amino acids. The CDR3 nucleotides are TGTGCCAGCAGCCGGACAGTATACACAGATACGCAGTATTTT. Protein: CASSRTVYTDTQYF.

The chain recombines TRBV7-8 with TRBJ2-1; D may be TRBD2 (6 bases). The V end was cut by 5 bases, the J end by 4 bases, with 15 bases between. This CDR3 region has 15 residues. From germline, CDR1 is SGHVS and CDR2 FQNEAQ. CDR3 DNA sequence: TGTGCCAGCAGCCCGTCCGGGACTGAGTACAATGAGCAGTTCTTC. Residues: CASSPSGTEYNEQFF. The full variable domain, rest sourced from reference TRBV7-8 and TRBJ2-1, is GAGVSQSPRYKVAKRGQDVALRCDPISGHVSLFWYQQALGQGPEFLTYFQNEAQLDKSGLPSDRFFAERPEGSVSTLKIQRTQQEDSAVYLCASSPSGTEYNEQFFGPGTRLTVL.

The V gene is TRBV5-1, the J gene TRBJ2-5; 12 bases agree with TRBD1. Trimming at V came to 2 bases and at J to 5 bases, leaving 7 bases not matched to a gene. The CDR3 sequence is 16 residues long. Germline-derived CDR1 and CDR2 are SGHRS and YFSETQ. The CDR3 coding sequence is TGCGCCAGCAGCTTAGGGGACAGGGGGCGCGGGGAGACCCAGTACTTC. As protein: CASSLGDRGRGETQYF.

To note about this clonotype: A much larger clone differs by one base, so this may be a read error. This chain connects TRBV28 to TRBJ1-1; D perhaps matches TRBD1 (5 bases). There are 14 residues in the CDR3. Looked up from germline, CDR1 is MDHEN and CDR2 is SYDVKM. The ends were cut back, 3 bases at V and 1 base at J, with 9 bases in the middle. The DNA for the CDR3 is TGTGCCAGCAGTTTCCCCGGGGGGAACACTGAAGCTTTCTTT. Translating gives CASSFPGGNTEAFF.

This clonotype was seen more than once but under ten times. The CDR3 reads CASSKRTGGETQYF. In nucleotides, the CDR3 is TGTGCCAGCAGTAAACGGACAGGGGGGGAGACCCAGTACTTC. The chain carries TRBV12-3 or TRBV12-4 and TRBJ2-5, with 10 bases that match TRBD1. This CDR3 is 14 amino acids long. The junction had 5 bases not matched to a gene; V was cut back by 5 bases and J by 5 bases.

The V call is TRBV5-1, the J call TRBJ2-4; possible D gene TRBD1, 6 bases. The CDR3 contains 17 residues. In germline, CDR1 is SGHRS, CDR2 YFSETQ. V was shortened by 3 bases and J by 1 base, with 17 bases between the two germline ends. The CDR3 nucleotides read TGCGCCAGCAGCTCCCCGACAGGAGAAGCGGCCAAAAACATTCAGTACTTC. This codes for CASSSPTGEAAKNIQYF.

This clonotype was seen more than once but under ten times. The chain links TRBV25-1 to TRBJ2-3; 9 nucleotides match TRBD1. This CDR3 is 17 amino acids long. The V gene end was trimmed by 3 bases and the J gene end by 7 bases; junction bases not matched to a gene: 14. Germline values: CDR1 MGHDK, CDR2 SYGVNS. The CDR3 coding sequence is TGTGCCAGCAGTGACCCCTCCGGGACAGGGCGCGGATATACGCAGTATTTT. Its translation is CASSDPSGTGRGYTQYF.

V gene TRBV7-8 combines with J gene TRBJ2-1; a weak D match, TRBD2 (6 bases). The CDR3 totals 12 residues. Germline CDR1 and CDR2: SGHVS and FQNEAQ. The V gene lost 7 bases and the J gene lost 9 bases, with 13 bases spanning the gap. The CDR3 DNA follows: TGTGCCAGCAAGGGACGGGGGATTGAGCAGTTCTTC. Protein product: CASKGRGIEQFF. Variable domain in full (rest from reference TRBV7-8 and TRBJ2-1): GAGVSQSPRYKVAKRGQDVALRCDPISGHVSLFWYQQALGQGPEFLTYFQNEAQLDKSGLPSDRFFAERPEGSVSTLKIQRTQQEDSAVYLCASKGRGIEQFFGPGTRLTVL.

The rearrangement links TRBV14 to TRBJ2-1; 10 nucleotides line up with TRBD2. Looked up from germline, CDR1 is SGHDN and CDR2 is FVKESK. After removal of 4 bases from V and 0 bases from J, the junction contained 6 bases not matched to a gene. CDR3 length equals 17 residues. DNA for the CDR3: TGTGCCAGCAGCCCTTTAGCGGGGGGCCTCTCCTACAATGAGCAGTTCTTC. Its protein product is CASSPLAGGLSYNEQFF.

As concerns this clonotype: A read error may produce the germline difference seen at one junction end. The genes are TRBV20-1 and TRBJ2-2, with D possibly called TRBD1 or TRBD2 (6 bases each). This CDR3 comprises 17 residues. The germline CDR1 and CDR2 sequences are DFQATT and SNEGSKA (reference sequence). The CDR3 is CCARDLLGGRNTGELFF. As DNA, the CDR3 is TGCTGTGCTAGAGATCTTTTGGGGGGCCGGAACACCGGGGAGCTGTTTTTT.

This sequence joins TRBV20-1 and TRBJ2-1; 14 nucleotides match TRBD2. V was clipped by 0 bases and J by 6 bases; unmatched bases: 22. Germline CDR1 and CDR2: DFQATT and SNEGSKA (reference sequence). The CDR3 consists of 22 residues. This CDR3 is CSARDWGRWTSGGSERLNEQFF. CDR3 nucleotides: TGCAGTGCTAGAGATTGGGGGAGGTGGACTAGCGGGGGGTCGGAACGGCTCAATGAGCAGTTCTTC.

This clonotype showed up just a few times. V and J are TRBV29-1 and TRBJ2-3, with 8 positions matching TRBD1. This CDR3 has 15 amino acids. V lost 6 bases, J lost 4 bases, and 12 bases stayed unmatched. Germline V gives CDR1 SQVTM, CDR2 ANQGSEA. The CDR3 is CSVQRMGQAADTQYF. The CDR3 DNA sequence: TGCAGCGTACAGAGGATGGGACAGGCTGCAGATACGCAGTATTTT.

This chain uses TRBV12-3 or TRBV12-4 with TRBJ2-7, with TRBD2 matching 11 bases. The CDR3 is made up of 16 amino acids. V was pared by 3 bases and J by 2 bases, with 6 bases of the junction left unmatched. Here the CDR3 DNA reads TGTGCCAGCAGTTTCGGACTAGCGGGTAGGGCCTACGAGCAGTACTTC. This codes for CASSFGLAGRAYEQYF.

The V call is TRBV5-1, the J call TRBJ1-2, with D tentatively TRBD1 (6 bases). V lost 3 bases and J lost 4, with 16 bases in between. CDR3 length: 15 residues. Germline values: CDR1 SGHRS, CDR2 YFSETQ. DNA for the CDR3: TGCGCCAGCAGCTGGGGTGACAGGTCCCCCTATGGCTACACCTTC. It yields the protein CASSWGDRSPYGYTF. Full variable domain (rest looked up from reference TRBV5-1 and TRBJ1-2): KAGVTQTPRYLIKTRGQQVTLSCSPISGHRSVSWYQQTPGQGLQFLFEYFSETQRNKGNFPGRFSGRQFSNSRSEMNVSTLELGDSALYLCASSWGDRSPYGYTFGSGTRLTVV.

This clonotype was seen a handful of times. The CDR3 here is CASSLGELYQETQYF. The CDR3 nucleotides are TGTGCCAGCAGCTTGGGGGAACTGTACCAAGAGACCCAGTACTTC. J is TRBJ2-5 and V is TRBV7-2; the D call may be TRBD1 or TRBD2 (5 bases each). CDR3 length: 15 amino acids. Trimming removed 3 bases at V and 0 bases at J, with 11 bases between. Germline CDR1 SGHTA, CDR2 FQGNSA.